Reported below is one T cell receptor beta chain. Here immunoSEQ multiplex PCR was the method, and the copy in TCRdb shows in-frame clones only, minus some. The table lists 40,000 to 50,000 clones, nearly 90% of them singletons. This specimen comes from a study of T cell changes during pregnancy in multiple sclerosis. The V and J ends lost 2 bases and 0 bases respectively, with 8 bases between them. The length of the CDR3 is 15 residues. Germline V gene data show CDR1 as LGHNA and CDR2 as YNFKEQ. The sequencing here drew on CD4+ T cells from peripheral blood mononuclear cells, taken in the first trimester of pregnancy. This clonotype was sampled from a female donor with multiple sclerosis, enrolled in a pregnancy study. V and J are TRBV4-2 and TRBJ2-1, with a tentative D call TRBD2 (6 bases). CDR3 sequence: CASSQRGGSYNEQFF. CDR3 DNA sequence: TGTGCCAGCAGCCAAAGGGGAGGCTCCTACAATGAGCAGTTCTTC.